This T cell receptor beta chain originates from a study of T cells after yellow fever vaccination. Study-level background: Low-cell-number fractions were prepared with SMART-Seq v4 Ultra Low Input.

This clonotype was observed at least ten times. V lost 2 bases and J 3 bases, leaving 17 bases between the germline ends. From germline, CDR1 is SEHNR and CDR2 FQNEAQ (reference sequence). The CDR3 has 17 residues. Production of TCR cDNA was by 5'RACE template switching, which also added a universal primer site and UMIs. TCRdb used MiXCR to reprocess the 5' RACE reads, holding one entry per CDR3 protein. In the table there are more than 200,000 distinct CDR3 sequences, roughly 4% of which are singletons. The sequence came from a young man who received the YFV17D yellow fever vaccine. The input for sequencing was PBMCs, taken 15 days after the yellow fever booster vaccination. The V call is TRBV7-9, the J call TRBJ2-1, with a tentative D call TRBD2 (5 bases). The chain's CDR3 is CASSLWSRSGIYNEQFF. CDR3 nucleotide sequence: TGTGCCAGCAGCTTATGGTCCCGGTCGGGGATCTACAATGAGCAGTTCTTC.